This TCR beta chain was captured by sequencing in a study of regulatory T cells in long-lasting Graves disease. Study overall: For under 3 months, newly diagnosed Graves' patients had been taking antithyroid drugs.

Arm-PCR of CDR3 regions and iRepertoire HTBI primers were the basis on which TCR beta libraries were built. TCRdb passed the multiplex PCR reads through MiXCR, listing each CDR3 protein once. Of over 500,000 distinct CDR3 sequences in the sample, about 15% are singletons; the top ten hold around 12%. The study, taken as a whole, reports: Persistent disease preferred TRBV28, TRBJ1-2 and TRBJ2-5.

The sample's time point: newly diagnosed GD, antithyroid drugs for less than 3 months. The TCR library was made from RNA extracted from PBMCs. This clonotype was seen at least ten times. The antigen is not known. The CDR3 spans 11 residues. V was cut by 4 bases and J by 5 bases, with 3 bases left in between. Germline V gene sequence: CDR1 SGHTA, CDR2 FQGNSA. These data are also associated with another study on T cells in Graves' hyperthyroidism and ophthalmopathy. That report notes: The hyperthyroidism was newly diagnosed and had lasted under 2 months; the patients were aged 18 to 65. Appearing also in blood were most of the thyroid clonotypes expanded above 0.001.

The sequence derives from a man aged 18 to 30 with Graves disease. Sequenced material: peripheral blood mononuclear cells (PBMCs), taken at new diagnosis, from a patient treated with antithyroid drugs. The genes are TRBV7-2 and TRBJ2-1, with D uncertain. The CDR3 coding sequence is TGTGCCAGCAGCTGGCACAATGAGCAGTTCTTC. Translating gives CASSWHNEQFF. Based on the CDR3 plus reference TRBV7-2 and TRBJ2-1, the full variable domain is GAGVSQSPSNKVTEKGKDVELRCDPISGHTALYWYRQSLGQGLEFLIYFQGNSAPDKSGLPSDRFSAERTGGSVSTLTIQRTQQEDSAVYLCASSWHNEQFFGPGTRLTVL.